The present T cell receptor (beta chain) was sequenced within a study of shared clonotypes between healthy human individuals. There are 19 residues in the CDR3. The data were produced by immunoSEQ multiplex PCR, yet TCRdb's version contains in-frame clones alone and is incomplete. In the table there are about 2.4 million clones, 80% to 95% of which are singletons. The sample comprised naive CD4+ T cells from PBMCs. The sample's subset: CD45RA+ positively selected. The TCR comes from a man between 18 and 35 years old in good health. Some clones in this sample may be carry-over from other donors' samples. V is TRBV12-2 and J is TRBJ2-1; the table names TRBD2, a call not compared with the DNA. TRBV12-2 is given as a pseudogene. Written as DNA, the CDR3 is TGTGCAAGTCGCTCCGGAGGAGAGCCTAGCGGGAGTGTCTCGGATGAGCAGTTCTTC. Translating gives CASRSGGEPSGSVSDEQFF.